This TCR beta chain came from a study of blood T cells in healthy people across ages. General study points: PBMCs were not sorted, which prevented a conclusive comparison of naive versus antigen-experienced cells. Correlation between TCR beta diversity and naive T cell percentage was strong.

The CDR3 contains 16 residues. V dropped 3 bases and J dropped 5; count of bases not matched to a gene: 10. In germline, CDR1 is MNHEY, CDR2 SMNVEV (reference sequence). This clonotype was seen only a few times. Its antigen is as yet unknown. Given a much more abundant clone one base away, this may be a read error. The authors ran a second PCR of about 6 to 11 cycles using a sample-barcoded 5' primer and a J-beta primer mix. One entry per CDR3 protein, called by TCRdb with MiXCR from the 5' RACE reads. The data hold about 780,000 distinct CDR3 sequences, with about 46% observed a single time. The source of this sequence is an elderly man in good health. The sample taken for sequencing was blood. The chain links TRBV27 to TRBJ2-1; 7 bases align to TRBD1. CDR3 DNA: TGTGCCAGCAGTTTGGGACAGAGGGCTTTGCACAATGAGCAGTTCTTC. Protein product: CASSLGQRALHNEQFF.